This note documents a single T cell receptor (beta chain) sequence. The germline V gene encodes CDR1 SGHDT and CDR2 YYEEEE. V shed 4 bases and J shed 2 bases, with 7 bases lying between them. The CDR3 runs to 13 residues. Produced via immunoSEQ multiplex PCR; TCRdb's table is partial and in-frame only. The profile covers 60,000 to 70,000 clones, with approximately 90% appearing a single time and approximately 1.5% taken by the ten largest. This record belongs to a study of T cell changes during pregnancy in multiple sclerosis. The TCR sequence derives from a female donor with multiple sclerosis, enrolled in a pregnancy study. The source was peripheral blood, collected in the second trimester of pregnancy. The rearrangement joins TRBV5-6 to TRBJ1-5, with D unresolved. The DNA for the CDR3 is TGTGCCAGCAGCGTAGTCGGCAATCAGCCCCAGCATTTT. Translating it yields CASSVVGNQPQHF.